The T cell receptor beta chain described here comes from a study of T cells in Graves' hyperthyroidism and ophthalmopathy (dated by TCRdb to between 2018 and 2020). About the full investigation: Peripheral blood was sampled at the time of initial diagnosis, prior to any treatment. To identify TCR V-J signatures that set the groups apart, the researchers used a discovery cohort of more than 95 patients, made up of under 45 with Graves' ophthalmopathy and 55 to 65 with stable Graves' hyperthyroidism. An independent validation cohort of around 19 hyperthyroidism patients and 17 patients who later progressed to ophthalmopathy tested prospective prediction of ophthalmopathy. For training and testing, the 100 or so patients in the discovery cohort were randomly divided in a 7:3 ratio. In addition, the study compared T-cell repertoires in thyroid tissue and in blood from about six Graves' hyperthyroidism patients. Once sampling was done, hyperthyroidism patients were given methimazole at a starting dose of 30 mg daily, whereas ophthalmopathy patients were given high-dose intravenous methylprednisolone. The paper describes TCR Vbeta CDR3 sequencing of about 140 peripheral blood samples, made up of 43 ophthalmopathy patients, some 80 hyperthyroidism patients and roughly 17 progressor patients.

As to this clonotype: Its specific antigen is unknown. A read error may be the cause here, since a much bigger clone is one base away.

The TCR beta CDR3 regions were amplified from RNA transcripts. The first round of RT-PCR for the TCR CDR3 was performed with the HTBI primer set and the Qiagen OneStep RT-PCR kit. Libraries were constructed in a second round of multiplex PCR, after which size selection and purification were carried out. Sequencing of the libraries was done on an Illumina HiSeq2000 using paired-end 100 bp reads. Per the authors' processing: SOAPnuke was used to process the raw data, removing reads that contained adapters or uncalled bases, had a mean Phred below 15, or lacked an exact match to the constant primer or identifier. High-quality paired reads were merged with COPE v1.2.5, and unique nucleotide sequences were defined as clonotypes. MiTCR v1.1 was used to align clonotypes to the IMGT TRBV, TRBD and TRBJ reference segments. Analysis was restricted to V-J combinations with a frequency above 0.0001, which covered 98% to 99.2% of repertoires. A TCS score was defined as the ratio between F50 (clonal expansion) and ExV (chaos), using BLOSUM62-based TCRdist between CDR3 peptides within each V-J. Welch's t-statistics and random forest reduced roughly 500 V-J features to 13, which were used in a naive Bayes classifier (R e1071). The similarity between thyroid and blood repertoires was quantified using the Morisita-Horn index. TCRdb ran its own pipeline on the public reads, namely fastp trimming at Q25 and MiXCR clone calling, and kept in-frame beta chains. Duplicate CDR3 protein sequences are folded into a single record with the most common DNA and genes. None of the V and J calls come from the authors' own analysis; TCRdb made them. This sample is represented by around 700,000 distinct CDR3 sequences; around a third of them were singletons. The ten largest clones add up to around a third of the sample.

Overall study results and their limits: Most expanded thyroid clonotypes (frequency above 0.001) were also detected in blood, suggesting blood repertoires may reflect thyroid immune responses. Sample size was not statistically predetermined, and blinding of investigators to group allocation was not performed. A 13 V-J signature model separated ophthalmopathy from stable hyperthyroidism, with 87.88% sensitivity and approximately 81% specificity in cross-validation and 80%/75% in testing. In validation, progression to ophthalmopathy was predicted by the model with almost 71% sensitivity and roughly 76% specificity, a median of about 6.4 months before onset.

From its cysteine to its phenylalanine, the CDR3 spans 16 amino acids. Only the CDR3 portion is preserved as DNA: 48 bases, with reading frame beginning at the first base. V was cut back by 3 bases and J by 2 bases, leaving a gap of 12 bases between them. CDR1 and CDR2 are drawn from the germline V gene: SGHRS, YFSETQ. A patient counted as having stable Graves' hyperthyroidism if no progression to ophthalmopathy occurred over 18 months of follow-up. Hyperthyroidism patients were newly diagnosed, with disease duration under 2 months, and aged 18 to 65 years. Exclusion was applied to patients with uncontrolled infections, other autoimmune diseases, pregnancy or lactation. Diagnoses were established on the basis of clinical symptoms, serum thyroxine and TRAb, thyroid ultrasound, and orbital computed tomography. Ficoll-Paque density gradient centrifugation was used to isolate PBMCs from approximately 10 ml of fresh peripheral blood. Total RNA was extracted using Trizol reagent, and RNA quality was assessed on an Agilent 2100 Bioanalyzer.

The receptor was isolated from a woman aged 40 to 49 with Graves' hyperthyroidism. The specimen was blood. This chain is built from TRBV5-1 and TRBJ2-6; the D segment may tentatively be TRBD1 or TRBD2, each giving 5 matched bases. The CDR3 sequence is CASSSGTLPGANVLTF. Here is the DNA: TGCGCCAGCAGCTCCGGGACCCTCCCTGGGGCCAACGTCCTGACTTTC.